These T cell receptor beta chains were read from a single sample in a study of T cell repertoires in cytomegalovirus infection. TCRdb processed the reads anew with MiXCR; each CDR3 protein has one entry. The sample lists some 920,000 distinct CDR3 sequences; under 40% were seen once. No antigen has been identified for these receptors. The specimen was cultured CD8+ T cells from PBMCs, collected from culture after CMV antigen stimulation. Receptors originate from a human donor in good health (CMV status not recorded). Some clones in this sample may be carry-over from other donors' samples. CDR3s include the opening cysteine and the closing phenylalanine or tryptophan. Each record gives: V gene, CDR3 protein.

v_call: TRBV7-9
cdr3_aa: CASRGGTNTEAFF

v_call: TRBV7-9
cdr3_aa: CASSLKGQANSPLHF

v_call: TRBV7-9
cdr3_aa: CASSVQGGLLSGANVLTF

v_call: TRBV7-2
cdr3_aa: CASSLVRNNEQFF

v_call: TRBV19
cdr3_aa: CASSKGGIASPLHF

v_call: TRBV27
cdr3_aa: CASSLSAGTRNQPQHF

v_call: TRBV2
cdr3_aa: CASRPGQGLAKNIQYF

v_call: TRBV15
cdr3_aa: CATQYGTENTGELFF

v_call: TRBV12-3/TRBV12-4
cdr3_aa: CASSFGFYNEQFF

v_call: TRBV12-5
cdr3_aa: CASGLHGTGQLGEQFF

v_call: TRBV24-1
cdr3_aa: CATSDPYSNEQFF

v_call: TRBV12-3/TRBV12-4
cdr3_aa: CASSGGGGGEKTFYGYTF

v_call: TRBV27
cdr3_aa: CRWGMAEGGELFF

v_call: TRBV25-1
cdr3_aa: CASRGRGNYGYTF

v_call: TRBV29-1
cdr3_aa: CSVQGGGAGGSTDTQYF

v_call: TRBV27
cdr3_aa: CASSLGGEFTF

v_call: TRBV15
cdr3_aa: CATSPRTGDNEQFF

v_call: TRBV9
cdr3_aa: CASSAVGTSSDEQFF

v_call: TRBV7-9
cdr3_aa: CASSAGSTITSPLHF

v_call: TRBV12-3/TRBV12-4
cdr3_aa: CASSSPSRGRNSPLHF

v_call: TRBV7-8
cdr3_aa: CASSLTGEVETQYF

v_call: TRBV15
cdr3_aa: CATSRGGGYSNQPQHF

v_call: TRBV12-3/TRBV12-4
cdr3_aa: CASSPDMNTEAFF